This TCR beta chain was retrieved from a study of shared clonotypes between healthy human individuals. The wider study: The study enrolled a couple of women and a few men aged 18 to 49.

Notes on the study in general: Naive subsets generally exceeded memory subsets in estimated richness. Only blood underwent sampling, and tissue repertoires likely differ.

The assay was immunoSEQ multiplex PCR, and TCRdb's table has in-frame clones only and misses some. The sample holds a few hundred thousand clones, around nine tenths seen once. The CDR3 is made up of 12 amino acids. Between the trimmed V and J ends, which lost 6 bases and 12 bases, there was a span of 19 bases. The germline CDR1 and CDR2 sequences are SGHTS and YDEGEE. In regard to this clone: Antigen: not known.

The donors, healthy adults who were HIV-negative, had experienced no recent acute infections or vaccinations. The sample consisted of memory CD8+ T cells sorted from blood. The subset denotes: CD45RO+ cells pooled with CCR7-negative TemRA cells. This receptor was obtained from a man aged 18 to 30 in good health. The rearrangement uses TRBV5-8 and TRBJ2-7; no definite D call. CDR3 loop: CASTTTLQYRYF. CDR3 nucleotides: TGTGCCAGCACCACAACTTTACAGTACAGGTACTTC.